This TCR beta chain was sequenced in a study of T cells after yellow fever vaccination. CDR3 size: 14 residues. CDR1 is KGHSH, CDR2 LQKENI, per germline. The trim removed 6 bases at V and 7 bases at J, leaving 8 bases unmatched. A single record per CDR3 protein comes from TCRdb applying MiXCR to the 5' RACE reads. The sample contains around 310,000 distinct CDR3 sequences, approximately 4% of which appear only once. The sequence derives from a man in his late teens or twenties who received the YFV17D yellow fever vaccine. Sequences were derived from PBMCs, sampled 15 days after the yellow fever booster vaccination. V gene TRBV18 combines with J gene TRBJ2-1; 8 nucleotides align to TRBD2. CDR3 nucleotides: TGTGCCAGCTCCCTCCCGGGACTAGAAAATGAGCAGTTCTTC. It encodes CASSLPGLENEQFF.